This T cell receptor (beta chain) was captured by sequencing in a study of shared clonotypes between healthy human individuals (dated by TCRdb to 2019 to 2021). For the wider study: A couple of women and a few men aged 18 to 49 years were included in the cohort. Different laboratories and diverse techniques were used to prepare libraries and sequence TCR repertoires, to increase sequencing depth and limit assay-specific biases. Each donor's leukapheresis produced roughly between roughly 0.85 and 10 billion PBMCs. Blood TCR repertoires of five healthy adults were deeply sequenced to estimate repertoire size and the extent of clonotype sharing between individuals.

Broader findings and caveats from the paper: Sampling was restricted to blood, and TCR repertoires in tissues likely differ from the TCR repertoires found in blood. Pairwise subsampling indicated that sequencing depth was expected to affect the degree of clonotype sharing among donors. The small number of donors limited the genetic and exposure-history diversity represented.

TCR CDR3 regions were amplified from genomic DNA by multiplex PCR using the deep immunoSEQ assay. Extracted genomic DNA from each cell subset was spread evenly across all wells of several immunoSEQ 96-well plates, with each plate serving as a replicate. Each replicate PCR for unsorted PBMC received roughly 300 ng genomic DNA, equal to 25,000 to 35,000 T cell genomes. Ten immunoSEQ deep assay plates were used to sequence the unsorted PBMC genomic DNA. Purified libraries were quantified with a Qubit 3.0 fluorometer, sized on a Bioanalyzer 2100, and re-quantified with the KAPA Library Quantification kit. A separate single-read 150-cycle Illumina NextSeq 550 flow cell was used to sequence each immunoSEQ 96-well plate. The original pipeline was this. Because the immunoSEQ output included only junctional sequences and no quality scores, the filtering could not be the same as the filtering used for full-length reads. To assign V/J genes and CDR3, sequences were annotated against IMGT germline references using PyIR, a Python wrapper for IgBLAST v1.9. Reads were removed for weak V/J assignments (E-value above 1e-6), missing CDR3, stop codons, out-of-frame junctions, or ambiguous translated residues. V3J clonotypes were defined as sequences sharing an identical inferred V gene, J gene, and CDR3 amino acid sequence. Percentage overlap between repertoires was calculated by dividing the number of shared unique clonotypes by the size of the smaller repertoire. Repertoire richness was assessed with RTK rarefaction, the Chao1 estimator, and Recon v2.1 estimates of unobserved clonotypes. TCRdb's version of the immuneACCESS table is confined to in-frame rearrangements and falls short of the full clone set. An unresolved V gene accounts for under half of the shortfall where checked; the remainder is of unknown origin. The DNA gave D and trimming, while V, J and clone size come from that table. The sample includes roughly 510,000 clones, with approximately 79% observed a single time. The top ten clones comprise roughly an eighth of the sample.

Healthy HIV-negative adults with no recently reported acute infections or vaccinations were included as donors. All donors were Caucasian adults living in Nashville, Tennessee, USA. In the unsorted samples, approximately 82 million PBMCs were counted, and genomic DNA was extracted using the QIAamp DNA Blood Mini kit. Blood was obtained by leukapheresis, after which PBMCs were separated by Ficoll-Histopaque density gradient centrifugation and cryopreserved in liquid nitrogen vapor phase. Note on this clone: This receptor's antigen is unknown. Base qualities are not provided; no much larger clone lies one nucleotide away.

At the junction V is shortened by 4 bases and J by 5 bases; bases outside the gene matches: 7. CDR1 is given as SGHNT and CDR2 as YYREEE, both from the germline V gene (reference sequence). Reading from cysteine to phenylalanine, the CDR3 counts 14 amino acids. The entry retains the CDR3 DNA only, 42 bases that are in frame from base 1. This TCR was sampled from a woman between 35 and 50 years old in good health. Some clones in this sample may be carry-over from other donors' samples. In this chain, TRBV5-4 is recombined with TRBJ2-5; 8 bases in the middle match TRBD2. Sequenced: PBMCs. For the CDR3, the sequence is CASSPGTSEETQYF. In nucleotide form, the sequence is TGTGCCAGCAGCCCCGGGACTAGTGAGGAGACCCAGTACTTC.